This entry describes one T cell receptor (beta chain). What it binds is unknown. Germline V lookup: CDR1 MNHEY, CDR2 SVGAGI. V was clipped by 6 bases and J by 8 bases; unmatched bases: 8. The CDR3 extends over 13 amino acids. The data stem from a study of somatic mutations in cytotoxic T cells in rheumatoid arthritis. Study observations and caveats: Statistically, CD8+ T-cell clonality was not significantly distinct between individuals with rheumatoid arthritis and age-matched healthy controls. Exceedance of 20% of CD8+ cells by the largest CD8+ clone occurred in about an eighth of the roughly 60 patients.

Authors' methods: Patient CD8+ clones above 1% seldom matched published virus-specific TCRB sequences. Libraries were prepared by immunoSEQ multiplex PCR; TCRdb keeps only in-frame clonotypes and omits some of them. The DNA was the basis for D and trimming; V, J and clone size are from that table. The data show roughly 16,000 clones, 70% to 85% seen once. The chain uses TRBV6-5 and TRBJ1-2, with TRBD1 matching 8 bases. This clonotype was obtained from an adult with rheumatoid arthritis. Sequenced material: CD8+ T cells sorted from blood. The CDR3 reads CASRGGQVLGYTF. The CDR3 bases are TGTGCCAGCAGGGGGGGACAGGTTCTCGGCTACACCTTC.